A selection of T cell receptor beta chains follows, all from one sample in a study of cytomegalovirus exposure and HLA in healthy donors. Libraries were prepared by immunoSEQ multiplex PCR; TCRdb keeps only in-frame clonotypes and omits some of them. The table records 90,000 to 150,000 clones, less than 65% of them present only once. Sequencing was carried out using PBMCs. All receptors derive from a man in his forties or fifties in good health and CMV-seropositive. Both conserved end residues are part of each CDR3.

cdr3_aa: CASSDRGSYEQYF
v_call: TRBV25-1
j_call: TRBJ2-7

cdr3_aa: CASSPQSEKLFF
v_call: TRBV7-9
j_call: TRBJ1-4

cdr3_aa: CSVEDRGLYNSPLHF
v_call: TRBV29-1
j_call: TRBJ1-6

cdr3_aa: CASGSGTSRPNEQFF
v_call: TRBV12-5
j_call: TRBJ2-1

cdr3_aa: CASSPDRGGEAFF
v_call: TRBV18
j_call: TRBJ1-1

cdr3_aa: CASSFTSGTSGADTQYF
v_call: TRBV7-7
j_call: TRBJ2-3

cdr3_aa: CASSVEGGLAGGGSYNEQFF
v_call: TRBV9
j_call: TRBJ2-1

cdr3_aa: CASSYSGTGDEKLFF
v_call: TRBV6-5
j_call: TRBJ1-4

cdr3_aa: CASSLLAGNSYEQYF
v_call: TRBV5-1
j_call: TRBJ2-7

cdr3_aa: CASSFQGGSYEQYF
v_call: TRBV5-4
j_call: TRBJ2-7

cdr3_aa: CASSTGETQYF
v_call: TRBV7-2
j_call: TRBJ2-5

cdr3_aa: CASNPGNSNQPQHF
v_call: TRBV10-2
j_call: TRBJ1-5

cdr3_aa: CASSSFGQGNYGYTF
v_call: TRBV5-4
j_call: TRBJ1-2